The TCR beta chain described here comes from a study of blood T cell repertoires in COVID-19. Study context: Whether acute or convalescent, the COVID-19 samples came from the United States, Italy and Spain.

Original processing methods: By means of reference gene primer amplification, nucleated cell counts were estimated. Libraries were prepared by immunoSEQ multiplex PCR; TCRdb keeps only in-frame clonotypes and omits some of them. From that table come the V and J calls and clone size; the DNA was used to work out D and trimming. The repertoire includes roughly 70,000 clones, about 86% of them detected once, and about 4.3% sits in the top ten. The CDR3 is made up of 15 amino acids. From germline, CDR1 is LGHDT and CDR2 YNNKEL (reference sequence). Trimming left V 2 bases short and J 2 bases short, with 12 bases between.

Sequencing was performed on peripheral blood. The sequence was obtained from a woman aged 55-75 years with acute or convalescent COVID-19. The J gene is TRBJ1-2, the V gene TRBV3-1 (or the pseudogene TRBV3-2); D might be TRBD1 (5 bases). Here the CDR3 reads CASSQLGAGNYGYTF. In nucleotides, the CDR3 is TGTGCCAGCAGCCAATTAGGGGCAGGGAACTATGGCTACACCTTC.